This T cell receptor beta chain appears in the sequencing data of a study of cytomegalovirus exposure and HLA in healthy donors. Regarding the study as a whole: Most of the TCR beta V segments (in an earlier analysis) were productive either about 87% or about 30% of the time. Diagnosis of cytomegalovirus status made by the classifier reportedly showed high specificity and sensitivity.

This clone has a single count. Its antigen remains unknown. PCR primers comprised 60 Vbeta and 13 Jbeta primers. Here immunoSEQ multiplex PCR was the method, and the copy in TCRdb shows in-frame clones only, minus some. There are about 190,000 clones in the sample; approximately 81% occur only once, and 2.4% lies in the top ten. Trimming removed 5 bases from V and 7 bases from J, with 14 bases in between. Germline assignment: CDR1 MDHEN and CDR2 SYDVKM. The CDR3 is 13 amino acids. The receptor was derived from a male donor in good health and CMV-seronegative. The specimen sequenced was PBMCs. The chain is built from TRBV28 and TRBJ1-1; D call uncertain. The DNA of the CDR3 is TGTGCCAGCAGTCCCTCTGGGCAGGTTGAAGCTTTCTTT. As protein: CASSPSGQVEAFF.